The 3 T cell receptor beta chains below were found in one sample sequenced in a study of response to subunit inactivated influenza vaccine. MiXCR, run by TCRdb on the RT-PCR reads, gives a single entry per CDR3 protein. The sample records a few hundred thousand distinct CDR3 sequences, 13% to 15% being singletons. Sequences were derived from PBMCs from blood, sampled 11 to 12 days after vaccination. The receptor set was obtained from a man in his fifties who received an inactivated influenza vaccine.

About this clonotype itself: Germline and junction disagree at one end, which may indicate a read error. The chain joins TRBV9 to TRBJ2-1, with 8 bases identical to TRBD2. The CDR3 is 15 amino acids. CDR1 SGDLS and CDR2 YYNGEE come from the germline V gene. The DNA for the CDR3 is TGTGTCAGCAGCGTAGGGGCTAGCGGGTGGACTGAGCAGTTCTTC. Translation gives CVSSVGASGWTEQFF.

This clonotype was seen at least ten times. The chain couples TRBV10-3 to TRBJ1-2; 7 bases agree with TRBD1. With V trimmed by 3 bases and J by 4 bases, 14 bases remained unmatched. CDR3 length equals 17 residues. Germline-derived CDR1 and CDR2 are ENHRY and SYGVKD. CDR3 loop: CAISETGTARNGYGYTF. The CDR3 DNA sequence: TGTGCCATCAGTGAAACCGGGACAGCTAGAAATGGCTATGGCTACACCTTC.

The chain uses TRBV19 and TRBJ1-5, with TRBD1 identical over 9 bases. V gave up 9 bases and J gave up 11 bases; unmatched junction bases: 11. Germline V gene data show CDR1 as LNHDA and CDR2 as SQIVND (reference sequence). There are 13 residues in the CDR3. The chain's CDR3 is CASRDRVNLAQHF. In DNA form, the CDR3 reads TGTGCCAGCCGGGACAGGGTTAATCTAGCCCAGCATTTT.